This T cell receptor (beta chain) comes out of a study of OX40 agonist ivuxolimab in advanced cancers. The CDR3 is 16 residues long. Trimming removed 1 base from V and 4 bases from J; junction bases left unmatched: 8. CDR1 is SGHTA, CDR2 FQGNSA, per germline. General observations from the study: The antigens recognized by the expanded peripheral T cells, that is their antigen specificity, were not determined.

A word on this clone: As yet, its antigen is unknown.

TCRdb's table, derived via immunoSEQ multiplex PCR, lists solely in-frame clones and lacks some. The table records approximately 91,000 clones, around 86% of them present only once. Sequenced here: CD4+ or CD8+ T cells sorted from blood, sampled in a trial of the OX40 agonist ivuxolimab. The gene calls are TRBV7-2 and TRBJ2-5, with TRBD1 matching over 8 bases. The sequence was obtained from an adult with an advanced solid tumor such as melanoma, head and neck, liver or kidney cancer. The CDR3 region is CASSLDKRQGRETQYF. CDR3 nucleotides: TGTGCCAGCAGCTTAGATAAGAGACAGGGGCGAGAGACCCAGTACTTC.